The rows below give T cell receptor beta chains drawn from one sample of a study of identical twins. MiXCR, run by TCRdb on the 5' RACE reads, gives a single entry per CDR3 protein. The sample lists about 690,000 distinct CDR3 sequences, over 20% occurring once. These sequences were also reported in another study, on T cells expressing NK-cell markers.

Sequencing was carried out using PBMCs. These receptors were collected from a woman aged 18-35 years in good health. CDR3s include the opening cysteine and the closing phenylalanine or tryptophan. A D gene is named only where the DNA matches it firmly. Expanded clones are given a class, and other clones once, few, many or no size at all.

V: TRBV27
size: NA
D: NA
J: TRBJ1-6
DNA: TGTGCCAGCAGTAGAACAGGGCTGAGCTCCTATAATTCACCCCTCCACTTT
CDR3: CASSRTGLSSYNSPLHF

V: TRBV6-2/TRBV6-3
size: NA
D: NA
J: TRBJ1-2
DNA: TGTGCCAGCAGTTACTCGGTCGGTGGCAGCTATTGCTACACCTTC
CDR3: CASSYSVGGSYCYTF

V: TRBV11-2
size: many
D: TRBD2
J: TRBJ2-5
DNA: TGTGCCAGCAGCTTAGTCTTAGGGACTAGCGGTGTCCCTCCAAAGGAGACCCAGTACTTC
CDR3: CASSLVLGTSGVPPKETQYF

V: TRBV20-1
size: many
D: NA
J: TRBJ2-1
DNA: TGCAGTGCTAGAGGGTTGGGGACAAACAATGAGCAGTTCTTC
CDR3: CSARGLGTNNEQFF

V: TRBV6-5
size: NA
D: TRBD2
J: TRBJ2-7
DNA: TGTGCCAGCAGTTACTCGGGGGGGATGGACGAGCAGTACTTC
CDR3: CASSYSGGMDEQYF

V: TRBV5-1
size: NA
D: TRBD2
J: TRBJ2-3
DNA: TGCGCCAGCAGCTCATCGGACTTGCGGGGGGCCCAGTATTTT
CDR3: CASSSSDLRGAQYF

V: TRBV15
size: NA
D: TRBD2
J: TRBJ2-3
DNA: TGTGCCACCAGCGCCCAACCCCTAGCGGGAGGGCCAGATACGCAGTATTTT
CDR3: CATSAQPLAGGPDTQYF

V: TRBV12-3/TRBV12-4
size: NA
D: NA
J: TRBJ2-5
DNA: TGTGCCAGCAGTTTGCTGGCGGGACTCCAAGAGACCCAGTACTTC
CDR3: CASSLLAGLQETQYF

V: TRBV12-3/TRBV12-4
size: NA
D: TRBD2
J: TRBJ2-3
DNA: TGTGCCAGCAGTCAAGGGTGGACTAGCGGGAGTTCAGATACGCAGTATTTT
CDR3: CASSQGWTSGSSDTQYF

V: TRBV19
size: NA
D: TRBD1
J: TRBJ2-3
DNA: TGTGCCAGTAAGGACAGGGCATTCACAGATACGCAGTATTTT
CDR3: CASKDRAFTDTQYF

V: TRBV27
size: NA
D: NA
J: TRBJ2-7
DNA: TGTGCCAGCTCGGGAACGACCAACGAGCAGTACTTC
CDR3: CASSGTTNEQYF

V: TRBV18
size: NA
D: TRBD1
J: TRBJ1-2
DNA: TGTGCCAGCTCACCTGAACAGGGGAACTATGGCTACACCTTC
CDR3: CASSPEQGNYGYTF

V: TRBV7-6
size: NA
D: TRBD2
J: TRBJ2-1
DNA: TGTGCCAGCAGCACTGAAAAATACCTAGCGGGAGGGGAGAATGAGCAGTTCTTC
CDR3: CASSTEKYLAGGENEQFF

V: TRBV12-3/TRBV12-4
size: many
D: NA
J: TRBJ2-1
DNA: TGTGCCAGCAGTTTAGCGCGTAGGGTAGGGTTCTTC
CDR3: CASSLARRVGFF

V: TRBV5-1
size: NA
D: TRBD1
J: TRBJ2-1
DNA: TGCGCCAGCAGAGGGACAGGGGGCTACAATGAGCAGTTCTTC
CDR3: CASRGTGGYNEQFF

V: TRBV4-3
size: NA
D: NA
J: TRBJ2-1
DNA: TGCGCCAGCAGCCCCTGGACTTACTACAATGAGCAGTTCTTC
CDR3: CASSPWTYYNEQFF

V: TRBV5-1
size: NA
D: TRBD1
J: TRBJ2-2
DNA: TGCGCCAGCCGGGACAGCGGTTACCTAACCGGGGAGCTGTTTTTT
CDR3: CASRDSGYLTGELFF

V: TRBV12-3/TRBV12-4
size: NA
D: TRBD2
J: TRBJ2-2
DNA: TGTGCCGGCCTGTCTAGCGGGAGGGTCCGGGAGCTGTTTTTT
CDR3: CAGLSSGRVRELFF

V: TRBV4-3
size: NA
D: NA
J: TRBJ2-5
DNA: TGCGCCAGCAGCCAAGAAAGGAGGTCCCAAGAGACCCAGTACTTC
CDR3: CASSQERRSQETQYF

V: TRBV3-1
size: NA
D: NA
J: TRBJ2-7
DNA: TGTGCCAGCAGCCCCAATGCTCGGGAGCAGTACTTC
CDR3: CASSPNAREQYF

V: TRBV14
size: once
D: NA
J: TRBJ2-7
DNA: TGTGCCAGCAGCCAAGCAGGGTGGGCCTACGAGCAGTACTTC
CDR3: CASSQAGWAYEQYF

V: TRBV5-1
size: NA
D: NA
J: TRBJ2-5
DNA: TGCGCCAGCAGCTTGATTCCCAGGGTCTTCCAAGAGACCCAGTACTTC
CDR3: CASSLIPRVFQETQYF

V: TRBV9
size: few
D: NA
J: TRBJ1-4
DNA: TGTGCCAGCAGCGTAGGAGGGGGTTACGAAAAACTGTTTTTT
CDR3: CASSVGGGYEKLFF

V: TRBV18
size: once
D: NA
J: TRBJ2-3
DNA: TGTGCCAGCTCATCCCTCGGGCCAGGGGTTGGCACAGATACGCAGTATTTT
CDR3: CASSSLGPGVGTDTQYF

V: TRBV5-6
size: NA
D: NA
J: TRBJ2-1
DNA: TGTGCCAGCAGCTTGGTGAGGGCGGGGTACAATGAGCAGTTCTTC
CDR3: CASSLVRAGYNEQFF